The sequence of this T cell receptor beta chain was determined in a study of cytomegalovirus exposure and HLA in healthy donors. As for the study in general: An early data release held tens of millions of unique TCRs from HLA-typed donors.

As regards this clone: Its antigen is not identified.

General study findings and limits: Later on, a genetic analysis was performed. It linked a missense variant in DCLRE1C with V- and J-gene trimming of TCR beta. Roughly even sequencing depth across donors was the assumption behind the presence/absence analyses. Reportedly, a later analysis found an Asian-associated ancestry cluster had fewer N-insertions than the approximately 700-donor mean.

CDR3 length equals 17 residues. The V and J ends lost 4 bases and 4 bases, in that order; junction bases with no gene match: 11. Germline V CDR1 and CDR2: MGHRA, YSYEKL. Vbeta (60) and Jbeta (13) primers were used in the PCR. TCRdb keeps only in-frame clones here, not all; method: immunoSEQ multiplex PCR. The sample lists approximately 77,000 clones, more than 60% seen once, with about 12% in the top ten. The V call is TRBV4-1, the J call TRBJ2-1; TRBD2 matches 9 bases. What was sequenced was PBMCs. The clonotype comes from a male donor in good health and CMV-seropositive. CDR3 sequence (DNA): TGCGCCAGCAGCCCCCGAATAATTAGCGGGAGTTACAATGAGCAGTTCTTC. Its translation: CASSPRIISGSYNEQFF.